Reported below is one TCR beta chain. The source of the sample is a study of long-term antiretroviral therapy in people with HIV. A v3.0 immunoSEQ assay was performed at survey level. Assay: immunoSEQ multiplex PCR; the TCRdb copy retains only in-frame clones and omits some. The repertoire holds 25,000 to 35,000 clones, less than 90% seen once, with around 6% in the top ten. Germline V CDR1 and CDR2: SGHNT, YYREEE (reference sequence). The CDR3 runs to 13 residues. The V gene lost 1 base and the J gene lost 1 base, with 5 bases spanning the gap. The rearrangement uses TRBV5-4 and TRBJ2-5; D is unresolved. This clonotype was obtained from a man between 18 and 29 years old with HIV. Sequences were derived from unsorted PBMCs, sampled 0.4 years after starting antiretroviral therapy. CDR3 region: CASSLNSQETQYF. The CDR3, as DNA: TGTGCCAGCAGCTTGAACAGCCAAGAGACCCAGTACTTC.